This TCR beta chain was recorded in a study of cytomegalovirus exposure and HLA in healthy donors (TCRdb year 2017). About the investigation overall: An earlier analysis of some 620 of the donors reported roughly 300 Gb of sequence data and around 120 million unique TCR beta sequences obtained from some 200 million T cells. The study was designed to test whether signatures of past pathogen exposure could be identified by cataloging public T cell receptors. Both class I and class II loci were covered by HLA typing, at four-digit resolution. About 280 gigabases of sequencing data and 91 million or so unique TCR sequences made up an early release that covered 640 HLA-typed donors. Using immunosequencing, the study profiled T cell repertoires from around 670 subjects and related those repertoires to cytomegalovirus serostatus. A later analysis re-analyzed previously published TCR beta repertoires from about 730 donors and added high-resolution HLA genotyping to study TCR occurrence patterns. Four or five DR-DQ haplotypes were handled as single units for association and clustering, since linkage in the cohort was strong. Every discovery cohort repertoire had been produced on one sequencing platform. Of the 300 to 500 genotyped donors, 65% to 90% were placed in the genetic ancestry cluster associated with self-reported Caucasian donors. An earlier analysis of around 540 of the donors applied high-throughput TCR beta sequencing to assess whether each TCR beta V gene segment acted as functional or pseudogenic. A later genetic analysis took genome-wide SNP genotypes for about 55% of the 666 donors and used that subset as a discovery cohort. Alongside the repertoire data, information on donor age, sex, ethnicity and CMV serostatus was compiled. Across roughly 420 genotyped donors of the cohort, an average of about 240,000 unique TCR beta nucleotide sequences per donor were sequenced, and 15% to 20% of those sequences were non-productive. In the later analysis, no new phenotypic data were used to find candidate immune exposures; instead, reliance was placed on TCR beta sequences and their occurrence across donors. The number of donors typed differed by locus, with about 620-630 for A, B, C, DRB1 and DQB1, roughly 520 for DQA1, 600 to 610 for DPA1, and 472 for DPB1. In addition to the first cohort of roughly 670 subjects, a separate validation cohort of 120 different subjects was used. The study combined high-throughput TCR immunosequencing, statistical association of individual TCRs with disease status, and machine learning to predict cytomegalovirus infection status.

The paper's findings and limits, for the study overall: In a later genetic analysis, a missense DCLRE1C variant was associated with V-gene and J-gene trimming of TCR beta chains, and the association was replicated in an independent cohort. In a later genetic analysis, fewer N-insertions in productive TCRs were reported among donors in an Asian-associated ancestry cluster than the roughly 710-donor mean. The sequencing pipeline was judged likely to have produced a cluster of highly shared sequence variants as a technical artifact. It was suggested by the authors that the approach could potentially be generalized to other disease states and immunological phenotypes. Strong co-occurrence of HLA alleles, especially DR and DQ, made assigning TCR associations to individual alleles difficult. This cohort had only TCR beta chains sequenced, and the lack of alpha or paired-chain data limited which features could be detected. A further reported finding was that TCR beta sequences accurately predicted the HLA-A and HLA-B alleles for most subjects in the first cohort. In both the original and validation cohorts, the classifier was reported to diagnose cytomegalovirus status with high specificity and sensitivity. Approximately 16 rarely observed V segments, including chromosome 9 orphons, were excluded from the earlier analysis of about 610 of the donors because counts were too low. Three of the identified cytomegalovirus-associated TCR beta chains were confirmed in vitro to be specific for cytomegalovirus antigens. Broadly in line with IMGT annotations, most TCR beta V segments showed up in productive rearrangements about 87% or about 30% of the time in an earlier analysis of about 500 of the donors. In a later analysis, TCR association rates were found to vary across HLA loci, with the most associated TCRs seen for DRB1 alleles and the fewest for HLA-C alleles. Sequencing depth was assumed to be roughly uniform across donors in the presence/absence analyses, though that assumption may not hold. Specific HLA alleles were associated with more than 15,000 TCR beta sequences at a false discovery rate of 0.05 in a later analysis. For the cohort, immune exposure information was limited to CMV serostatus. Because some donors lacked HLA typing at each locus, the association tests relied only on the typed subset. Most TCR sequences were seen in very few donors, while some public TCRs were found in many individuals. The study gave a list of under 200 TCR beta chains associated with cytomegalovirus. Several of the top co-occurrence clusters appeared to be linked to parvovirus B19, influenza, CMV and Epstein-Barr virus, according to a later analysis. Correlated functional status among segregating V segments might be attributable to linkage disequilibrium, but an unknown experimental factor could not be ruled out. Because the 87-base-pair reads could not distinguish some IMGT-functional V segments, including TRBV6-2 and TRBV6-3, those segments were excluded. In a later analysis, most CMV-associated TCR beta chains were found to appear HLA-restricted, with HLA associations seemingly driven largely by CMV exposure. A later analysis found that HLA-associated TCR beta chains were more clonally expanded and had lower generation probabilities than equally common non-associated chains.

The library was generated by the immunoSEQ multiplex PCR assay. For the multiplex PCR, a mixture combining 60 forward primers for TCR Vbeta segments and 13 reverse primers for TCR Jbeta segments was used. The CDR3 region of rearranged TCR beta genes was amplified from genomic DNA with a multiplex PCR assay. On the Illumina HiSeq System, the amplified TCR beta libraries were sequenced as 87-base-pair reads. As for how the authors treated the data: In a later analysis, 80 million or so unique TCR beta chains were counted across the 650 to 750 repertoires, and some 10 million of these chains were shared by at least two donors. To remove PCR and sequencing errors, raw reads were error-corrected and collapsed into unique sequences using a nearest-neighbor algorithm that merged closely related sequences. To assign V, D and J gene segments, CDR3 sequences were aligned to IMGT reference sequences. Each retained sequence needed at least a six-nucleotide match to both a V gene segment and a J gene segment. Rearrangements were classified as productive when the CDR3 lacked stop codons and remained in frame with V and J, and all other rearrangements were classified as non-productive. CDR3 was defined by IMGT convention, running from the second conserved V-encoded cysteine to the conserved J-encoded phenylalanine. In an earlier analysis of approximately 590 of the donors, sequences lacking an unambiguous match to a single V gene segment were excluded. In an earlier analysis of approximately 610 of the donors, V segments were called functional above 56.7% productive rearrangements and were called segregating when the between-donor standard deviation exceeded 5%. A statistical classification framework was developed to diagnose cytomegalovirus status using the catalog of TCR beta chain sequences. V and J gene assignment, in a later analysis, came from comparing TCR nucleotide sequences with IMGT/GENE-DB human TR gene sequences. A later analysis assigned CDR3 sequences and most-parsimonious VDJ recombination scenarios with the TCRdist pipeline. A later analysis defined each TCR beta chain by its CDR3 amino acid sequence plus V-gene family, and excluded reads lacking a unique V-gene family. To address suspected cross-contamination and a sequencing artifact, a later analysis removed 450 to 700 highly shared, low-generation-probability nucleotide sequences. For each public chain, a later analysis derived a clonal expansion index from normalized ranks of inferred template counts within each repertoire. In a later analysis, generation probabilities were computed using a VDJ recombination model fitted to out-of-frame rearrangements, and the results were checked against IGoR. In a later analysis, hypergeometric tests were used to score TCR-TCR, TCR-HLA and TCR-CMV co-occurrence, with a repertoire-size bias correction applied to TCR pairs. False discovery rates were estimated in a later analysis by permuting HLA or CMV assignments 20 times. In a later analysis, co-occurring TCRs were grouped with DBSCAN, and TCRdist sequence similarity was added when clustering was performed within HLA-allele-positive subsets. For co-occurrence clustering, repertoires with fewer than 30,000 or more than 120,000 public chains were excluded, along with several repertoires with anomalous nucleotide sharing. Held by TCRdb, this immuneACCESS table contains in-frame sequences only and omits some clones. Under half of the omission traces to an unresolved V gene where checked; the cause of the rest is unknown. The D gene and trimming were derived from the DNA, and the V and J assignments and clone size from that table. The sample table shows 45,000 to 60,000 clones, and 73% are seen once. The ten largest make up around 3.1% of the sample.

The germline V gene specifies LGHNA as CDR1 and YSLEER as CDR2. The CDR3 covers 13 residues, taking in both the cysteine and the phenylalanine. Just CDR3 DNA is preserved here, 39 bases in frame from base 1. V is pared back by 3 bases and J by 2 bases, with 7 bases lying between the germline termini. This clone was detected only once. This receptor's antigen is unknown. The sample holds no much larger clone one base away, and base qualities are not on file. The cohort was made up of roughly 670 healthy bone marrow donors. At the time of sampling, all cohort members were nominally healthy, though unrecorded immune exposures were likely present. The donor tested CMV seronegative and was one of the 352 seronegative cohort members. Each donor provided a peripheral blood sample, and peripheral blood mononuclear cells were used for TCR beta sequencing. Genomic DNA was extracted from the blood cell samples with the Qiagen DNeasy Blood Extraction Kit.

The rearrangement joined TRBV4-3 to TRBJ2-5, with the D gene too uncertain to name. Specimen: PBMCs. The clonotype originates from a man aged 18 to 30 in good health and CMV-seronegative. This receptor has the CDR3 CASSHRLQETQYF. The DNA sequence is given as TGCGCCAGCAGCCACAGGCTACAAGAGACCCAGTACTTC.